Below, one T cell receptor beta chain is given with its context. The target antigen is unknown. The germline CDR1 and CDR2 sequences are SGHAT and FQNNGV. This CDR3 is built from 15 residues. Germline trimming cut 4 bases from V and 4 bases from J; bases unmatched to any gene: 7. This sample is part of a study of cytomegalovirus exposure and HLA in healthy donors. Whole-study results and caveats: The listing of roughly 160 TCR beta chains classed them as cytomegalovirus-associated. Across donors, sequencing depth was assumed by presence/absence analyses to be roughly uniform. The authors later linked a missense DCLRE1C variant to TCR beta V- and J-gene trimming.

Nominal health characterized the donors when sampled, though unrecorded immune exposures were likely. 13 Jbeta primers and 60 Vbeta primers were used for the PCR. Clones were sequenced by immunoSEQ multiplex PCR, and TCRdb holds only the in-frame ones, with some missing. The sample carries 180,000 or so clones, 77% recorded once. The chain employs TRBV11-2 and TRBJ2-3, with 8 positions matching TRBD2. Input material: PBMCs. The TCR sequence derives from a man younger than 35 in good health and CMV-seronegative. The CDR3 DNA follows: TGTGCCAGCAGCTCGAACGTCGGGGGGGCAGATACGCAGTATTTT. This codes for CASSSNVGGADTQYF.